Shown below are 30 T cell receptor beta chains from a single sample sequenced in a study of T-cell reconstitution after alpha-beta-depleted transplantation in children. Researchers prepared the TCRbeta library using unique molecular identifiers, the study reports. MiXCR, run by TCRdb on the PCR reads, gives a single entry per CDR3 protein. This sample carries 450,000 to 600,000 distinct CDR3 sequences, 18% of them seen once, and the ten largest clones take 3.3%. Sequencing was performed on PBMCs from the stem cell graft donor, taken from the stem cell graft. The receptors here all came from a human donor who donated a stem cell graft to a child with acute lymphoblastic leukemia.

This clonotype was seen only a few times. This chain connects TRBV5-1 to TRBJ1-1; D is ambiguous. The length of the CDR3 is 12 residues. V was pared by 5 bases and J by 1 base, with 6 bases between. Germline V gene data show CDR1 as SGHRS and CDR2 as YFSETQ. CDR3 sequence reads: CASRTQNTEAFF. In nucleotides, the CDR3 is TGCGCCAGCAGAACACAGAACACTGAAGCTTTCTTT.

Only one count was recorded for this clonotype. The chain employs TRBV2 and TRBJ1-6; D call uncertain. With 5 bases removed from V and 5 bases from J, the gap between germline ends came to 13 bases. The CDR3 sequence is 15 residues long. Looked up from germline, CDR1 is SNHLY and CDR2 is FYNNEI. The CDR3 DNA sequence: TGTGCCAGCAGTCCGAGAGGCCATAATAATTCACCCCTCCACTTT. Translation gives CASSPRGHNNSPLHF.

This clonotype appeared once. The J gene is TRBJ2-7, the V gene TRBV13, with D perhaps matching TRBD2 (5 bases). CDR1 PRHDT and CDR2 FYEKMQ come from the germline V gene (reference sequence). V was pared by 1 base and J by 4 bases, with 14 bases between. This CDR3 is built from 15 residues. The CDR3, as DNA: TGTGCCAGCAGCTTAGAATCGGCGGGCAGGTACGAGCAGTACTTC. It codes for CASSLESAGRYEQYF. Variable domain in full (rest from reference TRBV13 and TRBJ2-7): AAGVIQSPRHLIKEKRETATLKCYPIPRHDTVYWYQQGPGQDPQFLISFYEKMQSDKGSIPDRFSAQQFSDYHSELNMSSLELGDSALYFCASSLESAGRYEQYFGPGTRLTVT.

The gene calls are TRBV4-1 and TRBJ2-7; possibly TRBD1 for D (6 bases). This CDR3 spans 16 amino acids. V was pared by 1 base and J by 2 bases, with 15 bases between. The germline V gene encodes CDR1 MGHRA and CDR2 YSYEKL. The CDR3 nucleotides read TGCGCCAGCAGCCAAGTGGGTTTACAGGGCACCTACGAGCAGTACTTC. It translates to CASSQVGLQGTYEQYF.

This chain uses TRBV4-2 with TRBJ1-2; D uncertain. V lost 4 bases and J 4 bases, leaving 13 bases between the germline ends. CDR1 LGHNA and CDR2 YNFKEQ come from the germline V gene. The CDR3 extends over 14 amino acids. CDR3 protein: CASSPGLGSYGYTF. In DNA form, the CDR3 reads TGTGCCAGCAGCCCTGGATTGGGCAGCTATGGCTACACCTTC.

The CDR3 DNA reads TGTGCCAGCAGCCCCAAGACTAGCGGGAGTTATGGGGCCAACGTCCTGACTTTC. It encodes CASSPKTSGSYGANVLTF. The rearrangement links TRBV11-1 to TRBJ2-6, with 12 nucleotides matching TRBD2. From germline, CDR1 is SGHAT and CDR2 FQDESV (reference sequence). V lost 5 bases to trimming and J lost 3 bases; unmatched junction nucleotides: 8. The CDR3 covers 18 residues.

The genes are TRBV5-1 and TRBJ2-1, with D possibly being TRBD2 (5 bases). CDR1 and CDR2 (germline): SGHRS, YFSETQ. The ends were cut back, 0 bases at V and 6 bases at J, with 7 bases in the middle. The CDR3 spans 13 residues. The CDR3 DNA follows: TGCGCCAGCAGCTTGGAGGGAGCCAATGAGCAGTTCTTC. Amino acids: CASSLEGANEQFF.

For the CDR3, the DNA is TGCGCCAGCAGCAGTGTGACAGAGGGGACCTATGGCTACACCTTC. Translated: CASSSVTEGTYGYTF. V usage is TRBV5-1 and J usage is TRBJ1-2; D perhaps matches TRBD1 (5 bases). V was pared by 4 bases and J by 4 bases, with 17 bases between. The germline V gene encodes CDR1 SGHRS and CDR2 YFSETQ. The CDR3 runs 15 residues.

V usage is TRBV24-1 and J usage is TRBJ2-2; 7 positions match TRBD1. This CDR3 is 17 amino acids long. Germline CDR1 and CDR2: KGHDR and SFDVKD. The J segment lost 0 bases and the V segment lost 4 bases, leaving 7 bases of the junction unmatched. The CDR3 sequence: CATSEARTGANTGELFF. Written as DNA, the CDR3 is TGTGCCACCAGTGAAGCAAGGACAGGAGCGAACACCGGGGAGCTGTTTTTT.

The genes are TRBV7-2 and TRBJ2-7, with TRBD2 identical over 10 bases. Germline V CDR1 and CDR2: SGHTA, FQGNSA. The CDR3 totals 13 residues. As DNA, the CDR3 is TGTGCGGTGGGACTAGCGTTCCTCTACGAGCAGTACTTC. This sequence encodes CAVGLAFLYEQYF. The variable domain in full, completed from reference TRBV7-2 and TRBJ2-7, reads GAGVSQSPSNKVTEKGKDVELRCDPISGHTALYWYRQSLGQGLEFLIYFQGNSAPDKSGLPSDRFSAERTGGSVSTLTIQRTQQEDSAVYLCAVGLAFLYEQYFGPGTRLTVT.

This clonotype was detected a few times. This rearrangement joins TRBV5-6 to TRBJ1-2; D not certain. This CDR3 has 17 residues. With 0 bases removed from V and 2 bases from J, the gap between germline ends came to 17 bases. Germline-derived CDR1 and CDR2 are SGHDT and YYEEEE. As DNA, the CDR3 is TGTGCCAGCAGCTTGGGACCCCTGGGAGGCAACAACTATGGCTACACCTTC. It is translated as CASSLGPLGGNNYGYTF.

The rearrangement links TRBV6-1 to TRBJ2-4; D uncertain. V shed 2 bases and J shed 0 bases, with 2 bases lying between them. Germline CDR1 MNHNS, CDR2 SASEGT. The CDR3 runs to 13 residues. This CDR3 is CASSELAKNIQYF. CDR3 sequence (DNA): TGTGCCAGCAGTGAACTAGCCAAAAACATTCAGTACTTC.

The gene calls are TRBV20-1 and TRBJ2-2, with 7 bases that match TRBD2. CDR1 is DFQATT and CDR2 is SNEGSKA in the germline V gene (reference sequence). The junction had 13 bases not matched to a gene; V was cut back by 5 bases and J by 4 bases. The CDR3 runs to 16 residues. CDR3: CSALRAASGITGELFF. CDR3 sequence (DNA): TGCAGTGCTCTGAGAGCGGCTAGCGGAATCACCGGGGAGCTGTTTTTT.

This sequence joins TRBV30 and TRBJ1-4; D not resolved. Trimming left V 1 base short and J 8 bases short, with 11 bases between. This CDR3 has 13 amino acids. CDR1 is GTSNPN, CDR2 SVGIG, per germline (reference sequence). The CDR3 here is CAWSGGIGEKLFF. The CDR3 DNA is TGTGCCTGGAGTGGCGGGATTGGGGAAAAACTGTTTTTT.

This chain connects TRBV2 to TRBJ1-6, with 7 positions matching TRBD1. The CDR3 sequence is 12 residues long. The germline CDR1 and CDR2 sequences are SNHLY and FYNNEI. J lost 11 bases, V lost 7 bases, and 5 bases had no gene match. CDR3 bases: TGTGCCAGCAAACAGGGGCGAACACCCCTCCACTTT. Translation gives CASKQGRTPLHF.

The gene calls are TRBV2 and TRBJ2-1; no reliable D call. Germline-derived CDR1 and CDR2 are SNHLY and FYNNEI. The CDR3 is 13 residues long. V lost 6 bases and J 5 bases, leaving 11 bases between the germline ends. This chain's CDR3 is CASRATRDNEQFF. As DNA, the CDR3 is TGTGCCAGCAGGGCCACTCGGGACAATGAGCAGTTCTTC.

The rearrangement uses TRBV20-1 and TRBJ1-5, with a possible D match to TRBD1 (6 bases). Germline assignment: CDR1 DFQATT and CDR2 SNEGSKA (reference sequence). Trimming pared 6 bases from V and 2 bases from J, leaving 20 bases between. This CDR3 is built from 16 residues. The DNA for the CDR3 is TGCAGTGCCACCCGACAGGAGGACCCGGGCAATCAGCCCCAGCATTTT. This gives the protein CSATRQEDPGNQPQHF.

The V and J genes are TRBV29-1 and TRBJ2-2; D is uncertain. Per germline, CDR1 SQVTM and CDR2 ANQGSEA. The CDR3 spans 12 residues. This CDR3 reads CLYMGIGGELFF. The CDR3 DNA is TGCTTATATATGGGGATCGGCGGGGAGCTGTTTTTT.

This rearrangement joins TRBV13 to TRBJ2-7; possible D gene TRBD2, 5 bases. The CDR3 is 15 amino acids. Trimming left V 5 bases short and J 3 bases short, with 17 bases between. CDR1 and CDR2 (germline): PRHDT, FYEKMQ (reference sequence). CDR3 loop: CASSPSPERNYEQYF. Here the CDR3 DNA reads TGTGCCAGCAGCCCCTCCCCAGAGCGGAACTACGAGCAGTACTTC. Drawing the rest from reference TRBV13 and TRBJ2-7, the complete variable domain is AAGVIQSPRHLIKEKRETATLKCYPIPRHDTVYWYQQGPGQDPQFLISFYEKMQSDKGSIPDRFSAQQFSDYHSELNMSSLELGDSALYFCASSPSPERNYEQYFGPGTRLTVT.

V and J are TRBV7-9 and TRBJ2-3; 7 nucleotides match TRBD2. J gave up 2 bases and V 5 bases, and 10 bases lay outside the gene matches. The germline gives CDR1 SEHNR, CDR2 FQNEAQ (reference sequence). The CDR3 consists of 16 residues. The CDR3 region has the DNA TGTGCCAGCAGCCCCGGTTGGCGGGAGACCACAGATACGCAGTATTTT. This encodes CASSPGWRETTDTQYF.

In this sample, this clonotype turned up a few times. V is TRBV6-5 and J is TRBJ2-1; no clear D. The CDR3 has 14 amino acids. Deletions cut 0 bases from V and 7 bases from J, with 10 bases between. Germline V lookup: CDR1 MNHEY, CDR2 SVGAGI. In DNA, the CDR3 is TGTGCCAGCAGTTACTCCACGGGCGCTAATGAGCAGTTCTTC. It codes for CASSYSTGANEQFF.

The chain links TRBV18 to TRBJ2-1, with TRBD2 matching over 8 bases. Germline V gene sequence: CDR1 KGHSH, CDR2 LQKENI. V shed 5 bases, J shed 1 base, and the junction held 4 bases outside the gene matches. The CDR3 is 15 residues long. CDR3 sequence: CASSASSGSYNEQFF. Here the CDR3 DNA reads TGTGCCAGCTCAGCTTCTAGCGGGTCCTACAATGAGCAGTTCTTC.

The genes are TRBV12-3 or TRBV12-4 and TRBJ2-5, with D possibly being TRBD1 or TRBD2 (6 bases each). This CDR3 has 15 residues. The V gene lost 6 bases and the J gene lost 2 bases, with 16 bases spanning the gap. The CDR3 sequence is CASSRLGGPQETQYF. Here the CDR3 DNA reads TGTGCCAGCAGCCGACTAGGGGGGCCACAAGAGACCCAGTACTTC.

CDR3 in DNA: TGCACCCCAAGGGACATCCGAATCTATGGCTACACCTTC. This gives the protein CTPRDIRIYGYTF. The V gene is TRBV20-1, the J gene TRBJ1-2; the D gene is possibly TRBD1 (6 bases). Germline V gene lookup returns CDR1 DFQATT and CDR2 SNEGSKA (reference sequence). The CDR3 spans 13 residues.

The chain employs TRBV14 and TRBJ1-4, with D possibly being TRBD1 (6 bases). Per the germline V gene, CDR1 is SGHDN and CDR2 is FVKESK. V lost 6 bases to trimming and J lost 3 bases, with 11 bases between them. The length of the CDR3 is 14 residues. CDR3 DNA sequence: TGTGCCAGCAGACATACAGGGTCTAATGAAAAACTGTTTTTT. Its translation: CASRHTGSNEKLFF.

Written as DNA, the CDR3 is TGCAGTGCTAGACCCCCAAGTTCGGAGTTGGAGCAGTACTTC. It specifies CSARPPSSELEQYF. The rearrangement links TRBV20-1 to TRBJ2-7; D is uncertain. The germline V gene encodes CDR1 DFQATT and CDR2 SNEGSKA (reference sequence). CDR3 length: 14 amino acids. The germline V and J ends were trimmed by 2 bases and 7 bases, with 18 bases remaining between them.

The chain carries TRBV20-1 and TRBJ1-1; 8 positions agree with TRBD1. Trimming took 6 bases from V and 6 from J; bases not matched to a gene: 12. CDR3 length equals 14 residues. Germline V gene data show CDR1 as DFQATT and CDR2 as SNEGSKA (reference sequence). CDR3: CSAKSQPGGSEAFF. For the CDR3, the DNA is TGCAGTGCCAAATCCCAGCCAGGGGGCTCTGAAGCTTTCTTT.

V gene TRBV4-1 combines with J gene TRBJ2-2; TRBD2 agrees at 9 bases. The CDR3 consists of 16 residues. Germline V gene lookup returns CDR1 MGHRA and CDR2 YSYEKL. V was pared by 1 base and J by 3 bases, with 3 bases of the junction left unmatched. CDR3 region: CASSQVLAGHTGELFF. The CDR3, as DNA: TGCGCCAGCAGCCAAGTGCTAGCGGGGCACACCGGGGAGCTGTTTTTT.

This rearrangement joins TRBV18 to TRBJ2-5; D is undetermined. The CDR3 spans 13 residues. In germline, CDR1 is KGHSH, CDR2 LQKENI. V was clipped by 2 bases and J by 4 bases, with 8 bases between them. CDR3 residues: CASSPSGPETQYF. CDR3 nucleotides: TGTGCCAGCTCACCATCAGGTCCAGAGACCCAGTACTTC.

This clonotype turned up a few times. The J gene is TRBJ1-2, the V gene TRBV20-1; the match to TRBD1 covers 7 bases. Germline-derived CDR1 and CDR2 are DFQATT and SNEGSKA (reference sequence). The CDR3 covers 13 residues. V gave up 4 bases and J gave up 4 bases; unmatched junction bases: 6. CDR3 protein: CSATGGQVYGYTF. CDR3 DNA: TGCAGTGCTACCGGCGGACAGGTCTATGGCTACACCTTC.